A single sample gave rise to the 3 T cell receptor beta chains below, sequenced in a study of cytomegalovirus exposure and HLA in healthy donors (dated by TCRdb to about 2017). Receptor libraries were prepared by the immunoSEQ multiplex PCR assay. For the multiplex PCR, a mixture combining 60 forward primers for TCR Vbeta segments and 13 reverse primers for TCR Jbeta segments was used. TCRdb stores this immuneACCESS table with in-frame sequences only. Part of the clones is absent; in the studies checked, under half of the shortfall reflects unresolved V genes, and no reason is known for the rest. A total of some 150,000 clones appear in this sample, over 60% of them only once. The ten largest clones capture approximately 2% of the sample. The sample taken for sequencing was PBMCs. These receptors were obtained from a man aged 35-49 years in good health and CMV-seronegative.

In its sample, this clone was seen a few times. J is TRBJ2-7 and V is TRBV5-6; 11 bases line up with TRBD2. Germline CDR1 and CDR2: SGHDT and YYEEEE. The CDR3 spans 16 residues. V lost 5 bases to trimming and J lost 2 bases; unmatched junction nucleotides: 9. The CDR3: CASSFYRLAGTYEQYF. CDR3 DNA: TGTGCCAGCAGTTTTTATAGACTAGCGGGGACCTACGAGCAGTACTTC.

The V and J genes are TRBV10-3 and TRBJ2-3; D gene uncertain. The germline gives CDR1 ENHRY, CDR2 SYGVKD. The V and J ends lost 4 bases and 3 bases respectively, with 5 bases between them. This CDR3 contains 12 residues. This chain's CDR3 is CAISGITDTQYF. CDR3 DNA: TGTGCCATCAGTGGTATTACAGATACGCAGTATTTT.

This sequence joins TRBV4-2 and TRBJ2-7; 7 nucleotides align to TRBD1. After removal of 4 bases from V and 1 base from J, the junction contained 10 bases not matched to a gene. This CDR3 region has 16 residues. Per the germline V gene, CDR1 is LGHNA and CDR2 is YNFKEQ. This chain's CDR3 is CASSPEDRTRSYEQYF. The CDR3 DNA sequence: TGTGCCAGCAGCCCCGAGGACAGGACACGATCCTACGAGCAGTACTTC.